Listed here are 17 T cell receptor beta chains from one sample, sequenced in a study of lymphopenia after photon versus proton radiotherapy. Method: immunoSEQ multiplex PCR; TCRdb's copy keeps in-frame clones and lacks some. The data hold more than 45,000 clones, with approximately 88% observed a single time. The sample here was peripheral blood, taken from a patient treated with proton-based radiotherapy. Every receptor here comes from a man between 60 and 75 years old with pancreatic cancer.

Only a few counts were recorded for this clone. This chain uses TRBV7-9 with TRBJ2-6, with D possibly called TRBD1 or TRBD2 (5 bases each). Germline V lookup: CDR1 SEHNR, CDR2 FQNEAQ (reference sequence). V was clipped by 11 bases and J by 2 bases, with 7 bases between them. CDR3 length: 12 residues. The CDR3 spells CAGGAGANVLTF. Written as DNA, the CDR3 is TGTGCCGGGGGAGCTGGGGCCAACGTCCTGACTTTC.

This clone was detected only a few times. At one boundary the junction diverges from the germline segment, which might be a read error. V gene TRBV7-9 combines with J gene TRBJ2-7, with D tentatively TRBD1 or TRBD2 (5 bases each). Germline CDR1 SEHNR, CDR2 FQNEAQ (reference sequence). The CDR3 spans 11 residues. CDR3 region: CASSSGGGIHF. CDR3 nucleotide sequence: TGTGCCAGCAGCTCAGGTGGGGGAATACACTTC.

This chain links TRBV13 with TRBJ2-1, with 13 bases aligning to TRBD2. The V gene's germline CDR1 is PRHDT and CDR2 FYEKMQ (reference sequence). Germline trimming cut 4 bases from V and 9 bases from J; bases unmatched to any gene: 9. The CDR3 runs 16 residues. As DNA, the CDR3 is TGTGCCAGCAGCTACTGGACTAGCGGGAGACAGGGTGAGCAGTTCTTC. Its protein product is CASSYWTSGRQGEQFF.

The rearrangement uses TRBV28 and TRBJ1-5, with D maybe TRBD1 (5 bases). The CDR3 loop spans 15 amino acids. V lost 5 bases to trimming and J lost 3 bases, with 14 bases between them. Germline V gene lookup returns CDR1 MDHEN and CDR2 SYDVKM. CDR3 region: CASSPLRGVNQPQHF. Written as DNA, the CDR3 is TGTGCCAGCAGTCCCCTAAGGGGTGTCAATCAGCCCCAGCATTTT.

For this clone: The sample contains more than one DNA sequence encoding this CDR3. The gene calls are TRBV5-1 and TRBJ2-7, with TRBD2 matching over 7 bases. CDR3 length: 13 amino acids. Germline V CDR1 and CDR2: SGHRS, YFSETQ. Trimming removed 3 bases from V and 6 bases from J; junction bases left unmatched: 6. The CDR3 loop is CASSWGTTGEQYF. In nucleotides, the CDR3 is TGCGCCAGCAGCTGGGGGACTACGGGCGAGCAGTACTTC.

The gene calls are TRBV28 and TRBJ2-4; 8 nucleotides align to TRBD1. With 6 bases clipped from V and 7 bases from J, the junction kept 8 bases outside the gene matches. Germline V lookup: CDR1 MDHEN, CDR2 SYDVKM. The CDR3 runs to 14 residues. In DNA form, the CDR3 reads TGTGCCAGCAGCGACCTTGGACAGGGTAACATTCAGTACTTC. Amino acid sequence: CASSDLGQGNIQYF. Looking up the rest from reference TRBV28 and TRBJ2-4 gives the full variable domain: DVKVTQSSRYLVKRTGEKVFLECVQDMDHENMFWYRQDPGLGLRLIYFSYDVKMKEKGDIPEGYSVSREKKERFSLILESASTNQTSMYLCASSDLGQGNIQYFGAGTRLSVL.

The genes are TRBV6-5 and TRBJ1-2, with 7 bases aligning to TRBD1. CDR1 is MNHEY, CDR2 SVGAGI, per germline. There are 13 residues in the CDR3. V lost 6 bases and J lost 3; bases outside the gene matches: 4. The CDR3 coding sequence is TGTGCCAGCAGACGGGACAGATACTATGGCTACACCTTC. Its protein product is CASRRDRYYGYTF.

The V call is TRBV15, the J call TRBJ2-6, with D maybe TRBD1 (6 bases). The CDR3 sequence is 18 residues long. With 0 bases removed from V and 1 base from J, the gap between germline ends came to 13 bases. CDR1 and CDR2 (germline): LNHNV, YYDKDF (reference sequence). The CDR3 DNA sequence: TGTGCCACCAGCAGAGAAGGCAGGGGTAGATCTGGGGCCAACGTCCTGACTTTC. Translating it yields CATSREGRGRSGANVLTF.

The rearrangement uses TRBV6-5 and TRBJ2-3; 7 nucleotides agree with TRBD2. The CDR3 is 14 amino acids. The J segment lost 5 bases and the V segment lost 4 bases, leaving 6 bases of the junction unmatched. Germline V gene lookup returns CDR1 MNHEY and CDR2 SVGAGI. Here the CDR3 DNA reads TGTGCCAGCAGTTCCCGTGGGGGGGGAGATACGCAGTATTTT. Residues: CASSSRGGGDTQYF.

This clone occurred a few times. The chain has TRBV7-3 and TRBJ2-1; 9 bases are a match to TRBD2. With 6 bases clipped from V and 7 bases from J, the junction kept 4 bases outside the gene matches. This CDR3 comprises 13 residues. Germline V gene sequence: CDR1 SGHTA, CDR2 FQGTGA. This CDR3 is CASRREGFNEQFF. CDR3 coding DNA: TGTGCCAGCAGGCGGGAGGGTTTTAATGAGCAGTTCTTC.

The V call is TRBV29-1, the J call TRBJ2-1; D unclear. Germline loops: CDR1 SQVTM, CDR2 ANQGSEA. Trimming shortened V by 0 bases and J by 14 bases, and 17 bases separated the two germline ends. This CDR3 is 13 amino acids long. The CDR3 coding sequence is TGCAGCGTTGAAGAAGGTGCCGGTGAGATCGAGTTCTTC. Translated, it gives CSVEEGAGEIEFF.

V and J are TRBV10-3 and TRBJ2-1; 10 bases agree with TRBD2. CDR1 is ENHRY, CDR2 SYGVKD, per germline. J gave up 9 bases and V 0 bases, and 8 bases lay outside the gene matches. The CDR3 runs to 16 residues. CDR3 in DNA: TGTGCCATCAGTGAGTCTTCCCTAGCGGGAGATGGTGAGCAGTTCTTC. Protein sequence: CAISESSLAGDGEQFF.

Points on this clone: Other nucleotide sequences in the sample specify the same CDR3. The V call is TRBV6-1, the J call TRBJ2-2; 8 bases line up with TRBD1. The CDR3 is 15 residues long. The V and J ends lost 3 bases and 7 bases, in that order; junction bases with no gene match: 7. Germline loops: CDR1 MNHNS, CDR2 SASEGT. The DNA for the CDR3 is TGTGCCAGCAGTGAGGGCAGGGGGCGCGACGGGGAGCTGTTTTTT. It is translated as CASSEGRGRDGELFF.

The sample holds one count of this clone. This chain joins TRBV7-2 and TRBJ1-1; the D is unclear. The CDR3 sequence is 15 residues long. In germline, CDR1 is SGHTA, CDR2 FQGNSA. V was pared by 1 base and J by 0 bases, with 9 bases between. The CDR3 coding sequence is TGTGCCAGCAGCTTAGTCGGGAGGATGAACACTGAAGCTTTCTTT. Its protein is CASSLVGRMNTEAFF.

In its sample, this clone is medium-sized. The chain joins TRBV6-5 to TRBJ1-1, with 9 bases lining up with TRBD1. CDR3 length: 14 residues. Looked up from germline, CDR1 is MNHEY and CDR2 is SVGAGI. V lost 0 bases to trimming and J lost 6 bases; unmatched junction nucleotides: 2. In DNA, the CDR3 is TGTGCCAGCAGTTACTCGGGGACAGGGCCTGAAGCTTTCTTT. Translation gives CASSYSGTGPEAFF.

The V call is TRBV30, the J call TRBJ2-7; D unclear. The germline V gene has CDR1 GTSNPN and CDR2 SVGIG (reference sequence). V was trimmed by 1 base and J by 3 bases, leaving 10 bases between them. The CDR3 totals 13 residues. The CDR3 bases are TGTGCCTGGAGTGAGATGGACGACTACGAGCAGTACTTC. This codes for CAWSEMDDYEQYF.

V gene TRBV19 combines with J gene TRBJ2-7; 8 bases fit TRBD2. The CDR3 is 14 residues long. CDR1 and CDR2 from the germline V gene are LNHDA and SQIVND (reference sequence). Losses at the gene ends were 6 bases for V and 0 bases for J; bases not matched to a gene: 4. The CDR3 loop is CASRLAEGSYEQYF. CDR3 DNA: TGTGCCAGTAGACTAGCGGAGGGCTCCTACGAGCAGTACTTC.